This T cell receptor beta chain was sequenced in a study of PD-L1 blockade in urothelial cancer. The overall study: Male sex and bladder-origin urothelial cancer characterized about 90% of the roughly 30 patients. Blood samples had a median of roughly 140,000 T cells, some 83,000 unique TCRs, and clonality roughly 0.08. Blood analysis occurred 3 weeks (second dose) and 6 weeks after treatment start. Findings and caveats of the study: At the 3-week point, tumor-associated blood clones expanded more in durable-benefit patients.

The table came from immunoSEQ multiplex PCR; TCRdb's copy has only in-frame clones and leaves some out. Seen here are tens of thousands of clones, around 89% observed once, and the top ten hold around 2%. In regard to this clone: Its antigen is not known.

Germline trimming cut 7 bases from V and 1 base from J; bases unmatched to any gene: 10. There are 16 residues in the CDR3. Germline loops: CDR1 LNHDA, CDR2 SQIVND (reference sequence). The chain carries TRBV19 and TRBJ1-5, with 7 bases that match TRBD1. This sequence was found in a man aged 55 to 70 with urothelial cancer. The sequenced sample was PBMCs, obtained around atezolizumab (anti-PD-L1) treatment. As DNA, the CDR3 is TGTGCCAGTAAGCGAGGGGGCGGATGGAGCAATCAGCCCCAGCATTTT. This sequence encodes CASKRGGGWSNQPQHF.